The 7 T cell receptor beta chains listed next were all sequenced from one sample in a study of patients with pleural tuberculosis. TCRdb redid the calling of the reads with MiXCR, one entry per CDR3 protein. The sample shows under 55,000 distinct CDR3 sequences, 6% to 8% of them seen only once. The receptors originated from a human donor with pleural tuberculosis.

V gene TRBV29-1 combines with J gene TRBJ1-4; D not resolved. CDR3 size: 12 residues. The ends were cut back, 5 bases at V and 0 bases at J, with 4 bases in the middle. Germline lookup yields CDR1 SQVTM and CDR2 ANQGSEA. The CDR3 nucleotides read TGCAGCGTTCGCCCAACTAATGAAAAACTGTTTTTT. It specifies CSVRPTNEKLFF.

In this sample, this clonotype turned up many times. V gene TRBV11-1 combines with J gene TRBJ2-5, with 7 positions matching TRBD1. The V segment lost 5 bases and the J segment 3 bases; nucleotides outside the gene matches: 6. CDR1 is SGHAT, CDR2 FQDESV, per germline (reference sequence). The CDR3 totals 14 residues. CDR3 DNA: TGTGCCAGCAGCCCCAACAGGGGAGAAGAGACCCAGTACTTC. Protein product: CASSPNRGEETQYF.

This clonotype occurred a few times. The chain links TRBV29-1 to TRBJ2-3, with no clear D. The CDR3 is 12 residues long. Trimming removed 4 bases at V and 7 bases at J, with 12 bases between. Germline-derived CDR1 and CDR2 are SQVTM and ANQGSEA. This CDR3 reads CSVGVGRNTQYF. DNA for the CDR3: TGCAGCGTTGGGGTTGGGCGAAATACGCAGTATTTT.

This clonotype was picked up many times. The CDR3 coding sequence is TGTGCCACCAGCAGAGATAGAACTGAAGCTTTCTTT. Protein sequence: CATSRDRTEAFF. The J gene is TRBJ1-1, the V gene TRBV15; D gene uncertain. This CDR3 is built from 12 residues. Germline-derived CDR1 and CDR2 are LNHNV and YYDKDF (reference sequence). The germline V and J ends were trimmed by 0 bases and 5 bases, with 4 bases remaining between them.

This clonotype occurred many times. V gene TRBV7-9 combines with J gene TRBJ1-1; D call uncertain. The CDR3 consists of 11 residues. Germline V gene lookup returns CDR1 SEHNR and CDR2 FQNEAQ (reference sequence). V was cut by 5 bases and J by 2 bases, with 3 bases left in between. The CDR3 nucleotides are TGTGCCAGCAGCACAAACACTGAAGCTTTCTTT. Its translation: CASSTNTEAFF. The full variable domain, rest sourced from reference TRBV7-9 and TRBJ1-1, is DTGVSQNPRHKITKRGQNVTFRCDPISEHNRLYWYRQTLGQGPEFLTYFQNEAQLEKSRLLSDRFSAERPKGSFSTLEIQRTEQGDSAMYLCASSTNTEAFFGQGTRLTVV.

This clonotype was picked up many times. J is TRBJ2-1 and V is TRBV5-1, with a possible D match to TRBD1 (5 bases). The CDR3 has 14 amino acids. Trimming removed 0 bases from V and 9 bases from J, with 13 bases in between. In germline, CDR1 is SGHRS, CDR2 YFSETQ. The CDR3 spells CASSLGQDRGEQFF. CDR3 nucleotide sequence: TGCGCCAGCAGCTTGGGGCAGGATAGGGGTGAGCAGTTCTTC.

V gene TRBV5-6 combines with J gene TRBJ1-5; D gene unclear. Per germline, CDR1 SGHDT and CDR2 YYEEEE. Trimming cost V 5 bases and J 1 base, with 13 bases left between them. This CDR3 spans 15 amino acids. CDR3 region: CASSFYTPSNQPQHF. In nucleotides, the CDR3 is TGTGCCAGCAGTTTTTACACCCCCAGCAATCAGCCCCAGCATTTT.